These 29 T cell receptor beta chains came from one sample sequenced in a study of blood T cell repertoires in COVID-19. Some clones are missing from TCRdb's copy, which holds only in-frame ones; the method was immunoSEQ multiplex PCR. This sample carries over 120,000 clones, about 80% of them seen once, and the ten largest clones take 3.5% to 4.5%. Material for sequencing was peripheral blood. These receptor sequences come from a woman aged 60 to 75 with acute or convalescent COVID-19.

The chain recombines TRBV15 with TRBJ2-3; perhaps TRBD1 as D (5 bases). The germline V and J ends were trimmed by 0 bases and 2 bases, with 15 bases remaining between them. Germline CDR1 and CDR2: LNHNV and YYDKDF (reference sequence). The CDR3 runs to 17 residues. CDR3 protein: CATSREGAETHTDTQYF. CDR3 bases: TGTGCCACCAGCAGAGAAGGGGCAGAGACCCACACAGATACGCAGTATTTT.

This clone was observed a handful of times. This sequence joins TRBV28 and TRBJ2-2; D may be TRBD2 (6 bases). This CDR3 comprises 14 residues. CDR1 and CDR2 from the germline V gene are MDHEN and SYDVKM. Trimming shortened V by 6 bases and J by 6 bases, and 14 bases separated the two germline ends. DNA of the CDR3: TGTGCCAGCAGGGAGGGGCAGGTTCCCGGGGAGCTGTTTTTT. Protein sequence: CASREGQVPGELFF.

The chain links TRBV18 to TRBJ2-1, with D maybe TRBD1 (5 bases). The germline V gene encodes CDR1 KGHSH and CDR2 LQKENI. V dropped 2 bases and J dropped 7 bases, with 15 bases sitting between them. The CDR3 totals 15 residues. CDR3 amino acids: CASSPKDTILNEQFF. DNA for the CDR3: TGTGCCAGCTCACCAAAGGACACTATCTTAAATGAGCAGTTCTTC.

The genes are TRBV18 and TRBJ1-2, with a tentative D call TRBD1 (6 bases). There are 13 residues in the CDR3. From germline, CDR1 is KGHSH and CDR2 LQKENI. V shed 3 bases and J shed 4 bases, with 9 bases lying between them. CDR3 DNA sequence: TGTGCCAGCTCACCCGAAGGGGGCTATGGCTACACCTTC. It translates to CASSPEGGYGYTF.

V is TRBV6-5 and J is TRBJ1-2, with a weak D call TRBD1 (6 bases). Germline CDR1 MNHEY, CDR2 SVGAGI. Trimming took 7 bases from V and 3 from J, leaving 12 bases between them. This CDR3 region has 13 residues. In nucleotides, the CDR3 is TGTGCCAGCAAGGGGGGGGGAGACTATGGCTACACCTTC. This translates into CASKGGGDYGYTF.

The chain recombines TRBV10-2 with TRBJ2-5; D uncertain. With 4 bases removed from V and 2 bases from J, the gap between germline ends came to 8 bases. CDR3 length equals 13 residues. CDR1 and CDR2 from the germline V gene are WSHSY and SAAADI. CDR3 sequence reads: CASSGHLQETQYF. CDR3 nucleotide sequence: TGCGCCAGCAGTGGGCACCTTCAAGAGACCCAGTACTTC.

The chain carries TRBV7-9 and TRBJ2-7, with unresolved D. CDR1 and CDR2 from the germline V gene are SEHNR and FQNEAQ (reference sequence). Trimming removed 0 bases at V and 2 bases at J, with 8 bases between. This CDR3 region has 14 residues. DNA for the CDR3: TGTGCCAGCAGCTTAGCGAACACAGCCTACGAGCAGTACTTC. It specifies CASSLANTAYEQYF.

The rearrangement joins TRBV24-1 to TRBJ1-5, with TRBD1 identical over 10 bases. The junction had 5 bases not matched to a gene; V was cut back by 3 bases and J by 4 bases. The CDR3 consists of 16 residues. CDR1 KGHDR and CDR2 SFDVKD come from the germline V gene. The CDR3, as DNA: TGTGCCACCAGTGATGCCGGACAGGGGGGGAATCAGCCCCAGCATTTT. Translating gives CATSDAGQGGNQPQHF.

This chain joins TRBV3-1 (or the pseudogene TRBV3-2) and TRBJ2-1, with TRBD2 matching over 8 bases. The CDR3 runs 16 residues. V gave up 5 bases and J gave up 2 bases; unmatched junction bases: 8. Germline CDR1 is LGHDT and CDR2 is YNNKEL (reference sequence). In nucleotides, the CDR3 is TGTGCCAGCAGCGCCTATACTAGCGGCCCCTACAATGAGCAGTTCTTC. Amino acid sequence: CASSAYTSGPYNEQFF.

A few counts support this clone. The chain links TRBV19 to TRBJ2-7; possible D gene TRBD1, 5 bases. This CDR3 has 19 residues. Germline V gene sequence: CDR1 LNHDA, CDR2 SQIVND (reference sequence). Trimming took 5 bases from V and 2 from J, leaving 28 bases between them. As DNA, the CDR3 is TGTGCCAGTAGTCCCGGCCAGATAAAGGACAAGACATTCCCCTACGAGCAGTACTTC. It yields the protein CASSPGQIKDKTFPYEQYF.

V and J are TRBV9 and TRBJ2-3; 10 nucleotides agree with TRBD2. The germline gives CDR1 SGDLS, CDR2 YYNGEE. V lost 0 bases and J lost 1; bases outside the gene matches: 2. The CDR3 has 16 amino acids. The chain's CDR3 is CASSVGGTSGTDTQYF. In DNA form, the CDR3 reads TGTGCCAGCAGCGTAGGAGGGACTAGCGGCACAGATACGCAGTATTTT.

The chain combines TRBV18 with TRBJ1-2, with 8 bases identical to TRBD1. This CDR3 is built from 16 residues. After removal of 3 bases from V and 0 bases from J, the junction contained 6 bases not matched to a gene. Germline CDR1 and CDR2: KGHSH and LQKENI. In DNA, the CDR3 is TGTGCCAGCTCACCTTGGCAGGGGGCATCTAACTATGGCTACACCTTC. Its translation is CASSPWQGASNYGYTF.

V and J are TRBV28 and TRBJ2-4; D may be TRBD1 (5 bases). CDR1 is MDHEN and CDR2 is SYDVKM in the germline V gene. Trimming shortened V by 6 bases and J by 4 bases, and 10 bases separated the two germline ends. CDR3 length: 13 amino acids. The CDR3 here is CASRGHSKNIQYF. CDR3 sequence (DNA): TGTGCCAGCAGGGGGCACAGTAAAAACATTCAGTACTTC.

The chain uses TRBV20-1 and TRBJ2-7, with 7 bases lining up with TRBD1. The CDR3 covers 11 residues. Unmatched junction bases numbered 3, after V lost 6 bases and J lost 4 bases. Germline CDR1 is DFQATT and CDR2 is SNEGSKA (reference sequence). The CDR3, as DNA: TGCAGTGCCACGACAGGGTACGAGCAGTACTTC. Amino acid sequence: CSATTGYEQYF.

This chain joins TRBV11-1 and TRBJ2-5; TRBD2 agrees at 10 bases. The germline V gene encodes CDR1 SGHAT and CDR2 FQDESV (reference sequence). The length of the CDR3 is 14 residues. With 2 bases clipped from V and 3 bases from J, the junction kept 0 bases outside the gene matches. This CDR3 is CASSLSGREETQYF. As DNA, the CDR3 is TGTGCCAGCAGCTTAAGCGGGAGGGAAGAGACCCAGTACTTC.

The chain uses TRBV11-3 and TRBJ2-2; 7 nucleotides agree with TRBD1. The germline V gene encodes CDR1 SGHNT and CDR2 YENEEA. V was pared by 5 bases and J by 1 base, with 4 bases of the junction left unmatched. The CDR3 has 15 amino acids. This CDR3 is CASSRDSLNTGELFF. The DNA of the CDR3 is TGTGCCAGCAGCCGGGACAGTTTGAACACCGGGGAGCTGTTTTTT.

CDR3 amino acids: CASSSRRNTEAFF. CDR3 nucleotides: TGTGCCAGCAGCTCCCGTCGGAACACTGAAGCTTTCTTT. The chain has TRBV11-2 and TRBJ1-1; the D is unclear. The CDR3 is 13 residues long. The germline V gene encodes CDR1 SGHAT and CDR2 FQNNGV. V was trimmed by 4 bases and J by 1 base, leaving 7 bases between them.

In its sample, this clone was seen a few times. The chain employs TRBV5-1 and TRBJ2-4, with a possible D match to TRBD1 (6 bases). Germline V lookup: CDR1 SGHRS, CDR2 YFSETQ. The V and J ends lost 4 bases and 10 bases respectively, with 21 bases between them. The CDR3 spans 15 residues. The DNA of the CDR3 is TGCGCCAGCAGCCCGGGGACAACTCCCAAAGAGATTCAGTACTTC. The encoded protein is CASSPGTTPKEIQYF. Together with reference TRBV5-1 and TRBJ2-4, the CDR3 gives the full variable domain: KAGVTQTPRYLIKTRGQQVTLSCSPISGHRSVSWYQQTPGQGLQFLFEYFSETQRNKGNFPGRFSGRQFSNSRSEMNVSTLELGDSALYLCASSPGTTPKEIQYFGAGTRLSVL.

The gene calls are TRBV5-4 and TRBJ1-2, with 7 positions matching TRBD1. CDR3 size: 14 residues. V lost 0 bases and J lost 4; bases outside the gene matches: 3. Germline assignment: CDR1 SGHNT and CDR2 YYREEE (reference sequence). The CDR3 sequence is CASSLETGIYGYTF. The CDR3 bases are TGTGCCAGCAGCTTGGAGACAGGGATCTATGGCTACACCTTC.

The CDR3: CASTAGFNSPLHF. The CDR3 DNA reads as TGTGCCAGCACGGCAGGTTTTAATTCACCCCTCCACTTT. V and J are TRBV27 and TRBJ1-6, with D unclear. From germline, CDR1 is MNHEY and CDR2 SMNVEV (reference sequence). The CDR3 is made up of 13 amino acids. V was shortened by 7 bases and J by 6 bases, with 10 bases between the two germline ends.

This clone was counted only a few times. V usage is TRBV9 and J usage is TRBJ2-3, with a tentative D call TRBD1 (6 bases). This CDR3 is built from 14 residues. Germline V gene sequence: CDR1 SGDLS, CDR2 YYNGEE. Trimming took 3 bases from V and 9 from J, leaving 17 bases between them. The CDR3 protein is CASSESTPGATQYF. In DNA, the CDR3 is TGTGCCAGCAGCGAAAGTACCCCAGGGGCGACGCAGTATTTT. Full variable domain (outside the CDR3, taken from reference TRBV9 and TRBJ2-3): DSGVTQTPKHLITATGQRVTLRCSPRSGDLSVYWYQQSLDQGLQFLIQYYNGEERAKGNILERFSAQQFPDLHSELNLSSLELGDSALYFCASSESTPGATQYFGPGTRLTVL.

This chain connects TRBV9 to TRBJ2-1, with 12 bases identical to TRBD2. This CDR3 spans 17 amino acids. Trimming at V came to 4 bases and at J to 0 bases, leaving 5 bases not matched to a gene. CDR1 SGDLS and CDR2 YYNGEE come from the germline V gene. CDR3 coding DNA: TGTGCCAGCAGCTCAGGACTAGCGGGGTTCTCCTACAATGAGCAGTTCTTC. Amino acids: CASSSGLAGFSYNEQFF.

The CDR3 spells CATSRGTGGDTGELFF. The CDR3 region has the DNA TGTGCCACCAGCAGAGGGACAGGGGGGGACACCGGGGAGCTGTTTTTT. This chain connects TRBV15 to TRBJ2-2, with 10 positions matching TRBD1. With 1 base clipped from V and 3 bases from J, the junction kept 2 bases outside the gene matches. CDR3 length: 16 residues. Germline V lookup: CDR1 LNHNV, CDR2 YYDKDF (reference sequence).

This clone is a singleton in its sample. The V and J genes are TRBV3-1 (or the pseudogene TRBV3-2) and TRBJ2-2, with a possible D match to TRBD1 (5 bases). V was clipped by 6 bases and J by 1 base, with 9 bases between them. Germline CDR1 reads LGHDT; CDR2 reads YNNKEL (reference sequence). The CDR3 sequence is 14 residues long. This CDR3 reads CASSSGMNTGELFF. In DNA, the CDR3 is TGTGCCAGCAGTTCAGGGATGAACACCGGGGAGCTGTTTTTT.

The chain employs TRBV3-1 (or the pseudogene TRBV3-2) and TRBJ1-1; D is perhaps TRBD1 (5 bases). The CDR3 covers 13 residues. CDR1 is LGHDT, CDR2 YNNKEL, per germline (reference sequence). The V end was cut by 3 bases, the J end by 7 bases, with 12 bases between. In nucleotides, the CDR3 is TGTGCCAGCAGCCAGTTGGACATCAGTGAAGCTTTCTTT. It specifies CASSQLDISEAFF.

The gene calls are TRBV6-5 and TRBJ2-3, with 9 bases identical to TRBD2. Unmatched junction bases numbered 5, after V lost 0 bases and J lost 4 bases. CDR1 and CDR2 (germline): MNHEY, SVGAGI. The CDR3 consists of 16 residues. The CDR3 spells CASSYSKGLASDTQYF. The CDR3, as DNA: TGTGCCAGCAGTTACTCGAAGGGACTAGCCTCAGATACGCAGTATTTT.

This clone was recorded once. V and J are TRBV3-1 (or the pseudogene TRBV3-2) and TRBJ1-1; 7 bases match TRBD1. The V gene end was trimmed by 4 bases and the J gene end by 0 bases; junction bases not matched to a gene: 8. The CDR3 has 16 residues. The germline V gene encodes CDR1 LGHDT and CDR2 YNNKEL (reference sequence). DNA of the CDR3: TGTGCCAGCAGCCTCCGCCGGACAGGCATGAACACTGAAGCTTTCTTT. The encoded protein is CASSLRRTGMNTEAFF.

Written as DNA, the CDR3 is TGTGCCAGCAGTTCGCACAGGGGGCGACCAGCCCAGCATTTT. Translation gives CASSSHRGRPAQHF. The chain uses TRBV28 and TRBJ1-5; 9 bases are a match to TRBD1. Germline V gene lookup returns CDR1 MDHEN and CDR2 SYDVKM. The CDR3 totals 14 residues. The V and J ends lost 4 bases and 11 bases, in that order; junction bases with no gene match: 9.

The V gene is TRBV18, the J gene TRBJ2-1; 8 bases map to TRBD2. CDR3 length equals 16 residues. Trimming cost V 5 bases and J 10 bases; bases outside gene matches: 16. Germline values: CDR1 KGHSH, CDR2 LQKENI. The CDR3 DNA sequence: TGTGCCAGCTCATCGACCGCGCGGGGACTAGAGAGGGAGCAGTTCTTC. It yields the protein CASSSTARGLEREQFF.